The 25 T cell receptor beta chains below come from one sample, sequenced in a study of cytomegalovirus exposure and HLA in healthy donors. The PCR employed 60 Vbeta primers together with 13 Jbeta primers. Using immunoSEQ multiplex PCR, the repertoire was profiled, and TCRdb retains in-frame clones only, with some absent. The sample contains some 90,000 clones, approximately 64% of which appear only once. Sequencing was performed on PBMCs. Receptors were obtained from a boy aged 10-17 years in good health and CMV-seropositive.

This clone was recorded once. CDR3 sequence (DNA): TGTGCCAGTAGACCTGGGACAGGGCTAGGCTACACCTTC. Translated, it gives CASRPGTGLGYTF. The rearrangement links TRBV19 to TRBJ1-2; 9 bases fit TRBD1. The CDR3 has 13 amino acids. The V gene end was trimmed by 6 bases and the J gene end by 8 bases; junction bases not matched to a gene: 7. Per the germline V gene, CDR1 is LNHDA and CDR2 is SQIVND (reference sequence).

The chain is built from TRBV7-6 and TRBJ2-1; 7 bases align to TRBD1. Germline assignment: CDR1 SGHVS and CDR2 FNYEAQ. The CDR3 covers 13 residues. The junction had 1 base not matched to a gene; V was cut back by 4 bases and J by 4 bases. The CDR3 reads CASSSTGYNEQFF. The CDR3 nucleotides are TGTGCCAGCAGCTCGACAGGGTACAATGAGCAGTTCTTC.

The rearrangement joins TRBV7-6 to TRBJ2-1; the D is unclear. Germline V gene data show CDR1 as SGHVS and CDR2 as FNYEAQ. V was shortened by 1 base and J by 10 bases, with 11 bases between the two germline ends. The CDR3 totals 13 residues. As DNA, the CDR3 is TGTGCCAGCAGCTTAGATGGGCTACGGGAGCAGTTCTTC. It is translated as CASSLDGLREQFF. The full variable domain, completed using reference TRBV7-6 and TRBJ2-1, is GAGVSQSPRYKVTKRGQDVALRCDPISGHVSLYWYRQALGQGPEFLTYFNYEAQQDKSGLPNDRFSAERPEGSISTLTIQRTEQRDSAMYRCASSLDGLREQFFGPGTRLTVL.

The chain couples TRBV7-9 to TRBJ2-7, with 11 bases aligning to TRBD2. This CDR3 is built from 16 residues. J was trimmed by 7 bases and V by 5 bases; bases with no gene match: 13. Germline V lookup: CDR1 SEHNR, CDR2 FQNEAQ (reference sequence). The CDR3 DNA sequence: TGTGCCAGCAGCGCGGCTAGCGGGGGGCCCCCCCAGGAGCAGTACTTC. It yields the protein CASSAASGGPPQEQYF.

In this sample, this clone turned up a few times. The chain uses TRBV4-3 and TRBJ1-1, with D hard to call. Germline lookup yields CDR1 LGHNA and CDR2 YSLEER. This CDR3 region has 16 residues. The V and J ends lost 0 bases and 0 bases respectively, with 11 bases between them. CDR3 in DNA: TGCGCCAGCAGCCAAGATCATGTTCCATTGAACACTGAAGCTTTCTTT. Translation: CASSQDHVPLNTEAFF.

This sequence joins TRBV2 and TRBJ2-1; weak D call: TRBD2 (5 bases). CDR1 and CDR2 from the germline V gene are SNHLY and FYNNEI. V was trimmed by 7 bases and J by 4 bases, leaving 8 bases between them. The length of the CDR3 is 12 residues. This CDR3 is CASMGGYNEQFF. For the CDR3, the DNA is TGTGCCAGCATGGGCGGGTACAATGAGCAGTTCTTC.

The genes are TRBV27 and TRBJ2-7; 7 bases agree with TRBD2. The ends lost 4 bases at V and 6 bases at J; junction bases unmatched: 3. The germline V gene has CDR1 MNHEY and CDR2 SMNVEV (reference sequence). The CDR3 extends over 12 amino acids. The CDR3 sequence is CASSWGGREQYF. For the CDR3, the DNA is TGTGCCAGCAGTTGGGGGGGACGCGAGCAGTACTTC.

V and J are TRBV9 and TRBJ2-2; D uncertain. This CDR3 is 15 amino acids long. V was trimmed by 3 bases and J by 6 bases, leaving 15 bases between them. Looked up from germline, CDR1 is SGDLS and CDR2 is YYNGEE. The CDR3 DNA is TGTGCCAGCAGCGCAACCGGGTCCTGGGCCGGGGAGCTGTTTTTT. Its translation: CASSATGSWAGELFF.

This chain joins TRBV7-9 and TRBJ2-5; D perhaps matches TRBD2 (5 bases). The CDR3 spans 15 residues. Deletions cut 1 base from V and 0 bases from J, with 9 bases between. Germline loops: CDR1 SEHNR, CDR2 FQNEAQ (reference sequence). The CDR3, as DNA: TGTGCCAGCAGCTTAGTTGGCGGGTACCAAGAGACCCAGTACTTC. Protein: CASSLVGGYQETQYF.

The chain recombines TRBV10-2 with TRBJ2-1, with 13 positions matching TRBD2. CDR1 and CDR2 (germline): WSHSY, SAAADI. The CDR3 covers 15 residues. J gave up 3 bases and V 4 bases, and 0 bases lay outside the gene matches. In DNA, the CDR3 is TGCGCCAGCAGTGGGACTAGCGGGAGCTACAATGAGCAGTTCTTC. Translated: CASSGTSGSYNEQFF.

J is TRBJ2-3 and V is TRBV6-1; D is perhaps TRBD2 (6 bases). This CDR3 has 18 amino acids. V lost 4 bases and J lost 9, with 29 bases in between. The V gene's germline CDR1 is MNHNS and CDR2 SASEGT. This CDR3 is CASSGKNPAGTLRCTQYF. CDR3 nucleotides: TGTGCCAGCAGTGGAAAGAACCCCGCCGGGACTTTGCGTTGCACGCAGTATTTT.

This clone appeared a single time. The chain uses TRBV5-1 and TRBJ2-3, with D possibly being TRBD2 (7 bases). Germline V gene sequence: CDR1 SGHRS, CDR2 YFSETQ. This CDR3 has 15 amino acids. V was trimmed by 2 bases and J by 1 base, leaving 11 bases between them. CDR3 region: CASSFGGAGTDTQYF. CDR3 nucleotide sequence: TGCGCCAGCAGCTTTGGGGGGGCGGGCACAGATACGCAGTATTTT.

In DNA form, the CDR3 reads TGTGCCAGCAGCAGGCCCGACAGGTACGCTGAAGCTTTCTTT. It translates to CASSRPDRYAEAFF. The chain is built from TRBV5-4 and TRBJ1-1; D is perhaps TRBD1 (6 bases). This CDR3 is built from 14 residues. V shed 4 bases and J shed 6 bases, with 16 bases lying between them. Germline V gene data show CDR1 as SGHNT and CDR2 as YYREEE (reference sequence). Based on the CDR3 plus reference TRBV5-4 and TRBJ1-1, the full variable domain is ETGVTQSPTHLIKTRGQQVTLRCSSQSGHNTVSWYQQALGQGPQFIFQYYREEENGRGNFPPRFSGLQFPNYSSELNVNALELDDSALYLCASSRPDRYAEAFFGQGTRLTVV.

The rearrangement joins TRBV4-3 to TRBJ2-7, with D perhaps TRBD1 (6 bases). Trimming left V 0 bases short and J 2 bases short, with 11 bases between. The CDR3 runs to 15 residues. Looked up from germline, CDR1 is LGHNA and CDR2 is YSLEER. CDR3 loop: CASSQDSRGAYEQYF. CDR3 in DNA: TGCGCCAGCAGCCAAGACTCCAGGGGTGCCTACGAGCAGTACTTC.

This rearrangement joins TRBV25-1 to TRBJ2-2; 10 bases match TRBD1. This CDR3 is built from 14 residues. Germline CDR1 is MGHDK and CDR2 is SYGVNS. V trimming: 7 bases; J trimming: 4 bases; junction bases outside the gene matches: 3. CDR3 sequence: CASIDRGRTGELFF. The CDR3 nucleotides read TGTGCCAGCATTGACAGGGGGCGCACCGGGGAGCTGTTTTTT.

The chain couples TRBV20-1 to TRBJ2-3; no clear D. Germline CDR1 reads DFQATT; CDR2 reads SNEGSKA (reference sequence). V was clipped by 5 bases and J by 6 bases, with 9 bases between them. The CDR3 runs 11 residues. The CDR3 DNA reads TGCAGTGCTCAACTCGGGGATACGCAGTATTTT. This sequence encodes CSAQLGDTQYF.

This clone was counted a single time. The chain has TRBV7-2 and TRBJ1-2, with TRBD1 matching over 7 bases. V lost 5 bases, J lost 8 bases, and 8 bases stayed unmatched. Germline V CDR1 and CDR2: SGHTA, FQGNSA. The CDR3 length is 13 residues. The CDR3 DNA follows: TGTGCCAGCAGCCCGACAGGGTCAGGAGGCTACACCTTC. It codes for CASSPTGSGGYTF.

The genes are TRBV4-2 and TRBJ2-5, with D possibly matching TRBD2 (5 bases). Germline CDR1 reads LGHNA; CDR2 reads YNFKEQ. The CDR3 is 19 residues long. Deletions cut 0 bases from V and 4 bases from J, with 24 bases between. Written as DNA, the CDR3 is TGTGCCAGCAGCCAAGATCCGGGTAGGGCTAGCATTTTCGCAGAGACCCAGTACTTC. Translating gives CASSQDPGRASIFAETQYF.

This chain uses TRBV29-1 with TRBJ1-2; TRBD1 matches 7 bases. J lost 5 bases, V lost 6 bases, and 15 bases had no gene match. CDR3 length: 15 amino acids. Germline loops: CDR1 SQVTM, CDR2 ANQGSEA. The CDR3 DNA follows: TGCAGCGTCGATAGGAACGCCGGGACAGAGTATGGCTACACCTTC. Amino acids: CSVDRNAGTEYGYTF. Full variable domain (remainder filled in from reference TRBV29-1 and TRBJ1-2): SAVISQKPSRDICQRGTSLTIQCQVDSQVTMMFWYRQQPGQSLTLIATANQGSEATYESGFVIDKFPISRPNLTFSTLTVSNMSPEDSSIYLCSVDRNAGTEYGYTFGSGTRLTVV.

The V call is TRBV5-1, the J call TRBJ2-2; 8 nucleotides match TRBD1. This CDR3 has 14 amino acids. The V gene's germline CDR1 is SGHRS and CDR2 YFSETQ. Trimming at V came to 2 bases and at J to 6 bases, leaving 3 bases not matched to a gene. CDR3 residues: CASSLGQGPGELFF. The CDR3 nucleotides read TGCGCCAGCAGCTTAGGACAGGGTCCCGGGGAGCTGTTTTTT.

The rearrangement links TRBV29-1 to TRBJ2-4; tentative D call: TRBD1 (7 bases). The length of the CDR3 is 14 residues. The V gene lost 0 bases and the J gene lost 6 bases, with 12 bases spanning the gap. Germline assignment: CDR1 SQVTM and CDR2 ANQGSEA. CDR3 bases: TGCAGCGTTGAAGATCAGGGGGGCTTAAACATTCAGTACTTC. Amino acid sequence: CSVEDQGGLNIQYF.

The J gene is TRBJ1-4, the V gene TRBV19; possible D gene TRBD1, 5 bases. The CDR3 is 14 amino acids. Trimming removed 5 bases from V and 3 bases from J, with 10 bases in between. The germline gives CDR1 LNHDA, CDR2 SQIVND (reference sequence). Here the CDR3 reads CASSAQAANEKLFF. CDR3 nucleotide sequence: TGTGCCAGTAGTGCACAGGCCGCTAATGAAAAACTGTTTTTT.

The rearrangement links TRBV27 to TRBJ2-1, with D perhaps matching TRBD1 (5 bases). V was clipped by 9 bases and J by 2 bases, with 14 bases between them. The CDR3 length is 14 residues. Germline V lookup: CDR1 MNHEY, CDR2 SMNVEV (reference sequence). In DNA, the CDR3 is TGTGCCAGTGGGGTGGGGCGGCCCTACAATGAGCAGTTCTTC. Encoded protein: CASGVGRPYNEQFF.

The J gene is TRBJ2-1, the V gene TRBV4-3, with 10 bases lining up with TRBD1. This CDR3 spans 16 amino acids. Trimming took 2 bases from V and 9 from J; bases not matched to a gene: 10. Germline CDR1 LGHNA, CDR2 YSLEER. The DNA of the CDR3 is TGCGCCAGCAGCCAATCCCGGGACAGGGGACCGGGTGAGCAGTTCTTC. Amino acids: CASSQSRDRGPGEQFF.

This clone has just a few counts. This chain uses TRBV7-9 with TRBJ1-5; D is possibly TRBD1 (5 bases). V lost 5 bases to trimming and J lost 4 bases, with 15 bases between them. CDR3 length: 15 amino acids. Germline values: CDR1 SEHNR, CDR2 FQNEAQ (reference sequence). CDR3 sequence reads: CASSPDGGANQPQHF. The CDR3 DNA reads TGTGCCAGCAGCCCCGACGGAGGGGCTAATCAGCCCCAGCATTTT.